This T cell receptor beta chain came from a study of blood T cell repertoires in COVID-19. Turning to the study itself: Donors in the United States, Italy and Spain gave samples during acute or convalescent COVID-19.

This CDR3 contains 15 residues. Germline-derived CDR1 and CDR2 are LNHDA and SQIVND (reference sequence). Trimming took 5 bases from V and 3 from J; bases not matched to a gene: 8. Methods used by the authors: Amplification of reference gene primers was used by the study to estimate nucleated cell counts. Repertoires were generated with immunoSEQ multiplex PCR, while TCRdb's copy carries only in-frame clones and drops some. Clonal size and the V and J genes are those of that table, whereas D and trimming came from the DNA. The sample carries 250,000 to 350,000 clones, roughly 85% recorded once. The source material was peripheral blood. The receptor was isolated from a woman under 40 with active or convalescent COVID-19. The rearrangement links TRBV19 to TRBJ1-1; TRBD1 matches 8 bases. The CDR3 sequence is CASSALNRGDTEAFF. In nucleotides, the CDR3 is TGTGCCAGTAGTGCCCTTAACAGGGGGGACACTGAAGCTTTCTTT.